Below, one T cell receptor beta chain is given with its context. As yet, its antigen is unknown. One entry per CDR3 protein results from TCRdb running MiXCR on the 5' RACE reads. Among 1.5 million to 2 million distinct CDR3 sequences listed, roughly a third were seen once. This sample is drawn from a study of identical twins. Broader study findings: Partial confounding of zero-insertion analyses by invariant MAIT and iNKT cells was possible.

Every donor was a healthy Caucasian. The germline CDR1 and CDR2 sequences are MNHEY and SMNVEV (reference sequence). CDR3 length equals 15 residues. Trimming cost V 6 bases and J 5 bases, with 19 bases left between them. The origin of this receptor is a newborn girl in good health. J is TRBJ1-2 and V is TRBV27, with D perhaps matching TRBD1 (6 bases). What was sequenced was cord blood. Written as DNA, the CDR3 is TGTGCCAGCAGCCTCTATCCAGGGGCGAAGTATGGCTACACCTTC. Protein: CASSLYPGAKYGYTF.